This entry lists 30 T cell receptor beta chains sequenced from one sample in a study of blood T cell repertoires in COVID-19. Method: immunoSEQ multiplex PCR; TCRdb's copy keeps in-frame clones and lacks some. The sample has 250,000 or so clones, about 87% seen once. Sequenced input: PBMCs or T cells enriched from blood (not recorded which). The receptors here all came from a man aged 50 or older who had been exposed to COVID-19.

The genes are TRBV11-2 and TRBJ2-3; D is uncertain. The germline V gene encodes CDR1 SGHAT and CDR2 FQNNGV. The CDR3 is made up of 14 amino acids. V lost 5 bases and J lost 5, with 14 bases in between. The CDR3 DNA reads TGTGCCAGCAGCGCCGGTGAGGTGATAGATACGCAGTATTTT. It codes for CASSAGEVIDTQYF.

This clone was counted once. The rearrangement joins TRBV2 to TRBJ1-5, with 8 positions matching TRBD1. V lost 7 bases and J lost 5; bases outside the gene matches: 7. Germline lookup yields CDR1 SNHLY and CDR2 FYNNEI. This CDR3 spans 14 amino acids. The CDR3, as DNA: TGTGCCAGCAACGGACAGGGTAGTCATCAGCCCCAGCATTTT. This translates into CASNGQGSHQPQHF.

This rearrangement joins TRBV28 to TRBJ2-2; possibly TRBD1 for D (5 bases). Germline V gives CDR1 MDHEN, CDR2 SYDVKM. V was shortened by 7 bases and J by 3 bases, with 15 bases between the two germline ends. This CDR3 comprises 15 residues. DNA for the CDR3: TGTGCCAGCAACCCAGGGTATGGTGACACCGGGGAGCTGTTTTTT. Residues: CASNPGYGDTGELFF.

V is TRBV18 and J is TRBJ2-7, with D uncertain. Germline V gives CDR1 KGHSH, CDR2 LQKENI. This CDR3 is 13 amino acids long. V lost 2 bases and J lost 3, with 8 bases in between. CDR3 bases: TGTGCCAGCTCACCAACACACCTCTACGAGCAGTACGTC. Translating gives CASSPTHLYEQYV.

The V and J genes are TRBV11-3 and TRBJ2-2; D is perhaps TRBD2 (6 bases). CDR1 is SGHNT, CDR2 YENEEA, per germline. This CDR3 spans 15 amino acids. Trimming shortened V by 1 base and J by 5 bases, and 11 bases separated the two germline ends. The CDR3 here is CASSLAVGGTGELFF. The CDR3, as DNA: TGTGCCAGCAGCTTAGCGGTAGGAGGGACCGGGGAGCTGTTTTTT.

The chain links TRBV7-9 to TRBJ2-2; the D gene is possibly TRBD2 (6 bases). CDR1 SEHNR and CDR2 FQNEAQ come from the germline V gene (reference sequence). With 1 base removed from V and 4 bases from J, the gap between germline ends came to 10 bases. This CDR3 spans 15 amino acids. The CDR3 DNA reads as TGTGCCAGCAGCTTAGGGGCTAGCGTCACCGGGGAGCTGTTTTTT. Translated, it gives CASSLGASVTGELFF.

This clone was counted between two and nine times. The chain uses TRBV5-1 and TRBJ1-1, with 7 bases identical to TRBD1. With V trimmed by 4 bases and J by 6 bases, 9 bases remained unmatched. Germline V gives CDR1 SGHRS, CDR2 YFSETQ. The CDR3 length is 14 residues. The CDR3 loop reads CASSAQGTVSEAFF. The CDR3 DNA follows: TGCGCCAGCAGCGCACAGGGGACTGTGTCTGAAGCTTTCTTT.

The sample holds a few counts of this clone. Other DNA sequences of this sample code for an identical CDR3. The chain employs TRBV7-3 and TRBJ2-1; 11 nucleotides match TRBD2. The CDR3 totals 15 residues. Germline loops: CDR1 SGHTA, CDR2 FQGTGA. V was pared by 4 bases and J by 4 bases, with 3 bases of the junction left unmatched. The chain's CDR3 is CASSYLAGGYNEQFF. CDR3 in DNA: TGTGCCAGCAGCTACTTAGCGGGAGGGTACAATGAGCAGTTCTTC.

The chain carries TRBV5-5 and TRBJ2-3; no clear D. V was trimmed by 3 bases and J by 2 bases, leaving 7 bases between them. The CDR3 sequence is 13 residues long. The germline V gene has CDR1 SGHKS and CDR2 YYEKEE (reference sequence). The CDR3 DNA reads TGTGCCAGCAGCTCTGAGAACACAGATACGCAGTATTTT. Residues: CASSSENTDTQYF.

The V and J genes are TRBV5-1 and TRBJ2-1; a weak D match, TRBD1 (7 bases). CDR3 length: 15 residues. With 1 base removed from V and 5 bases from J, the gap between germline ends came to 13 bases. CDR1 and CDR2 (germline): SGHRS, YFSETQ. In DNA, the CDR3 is TGCGCCAGCAGCTTGTTGGAGGGGGCACACAATGAGCAGTTCTTC. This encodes CASSLLEGAHNEQFF.

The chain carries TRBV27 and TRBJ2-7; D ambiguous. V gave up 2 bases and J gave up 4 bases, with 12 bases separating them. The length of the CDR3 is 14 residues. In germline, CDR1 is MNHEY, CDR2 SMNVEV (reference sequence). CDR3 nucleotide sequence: TGTGCCAGCAGTTTAACCGGTAAACCTTACGAGCAGTACGTC. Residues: CASSLTGKPYEQYV.

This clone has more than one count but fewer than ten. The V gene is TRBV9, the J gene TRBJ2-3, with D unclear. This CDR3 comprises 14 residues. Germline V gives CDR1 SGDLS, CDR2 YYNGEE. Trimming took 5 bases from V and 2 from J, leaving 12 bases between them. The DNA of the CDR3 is TGTGCCAGCAGTCGCGTTGTAAACACAGATACGCAGTATTTT. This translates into CASSRVVNTDTQYF.

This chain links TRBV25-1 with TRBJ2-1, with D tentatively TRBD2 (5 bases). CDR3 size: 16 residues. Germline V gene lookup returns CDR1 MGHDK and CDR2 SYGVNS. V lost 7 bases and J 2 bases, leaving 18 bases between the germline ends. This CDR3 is CASKQRTGGPYNEQFF. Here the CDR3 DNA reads TGTGCCAGCAAGCAACGGACCGGAGGACCCTACAATGAGCAGTTCTTC.

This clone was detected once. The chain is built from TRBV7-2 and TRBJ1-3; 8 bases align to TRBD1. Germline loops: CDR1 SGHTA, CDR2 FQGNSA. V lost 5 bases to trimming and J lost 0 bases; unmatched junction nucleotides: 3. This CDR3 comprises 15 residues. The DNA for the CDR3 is TGTGCCAGCAGCGCAACAGGGGGCTCTGGAAACACCATATATTTT. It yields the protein CASSATGGSGNTIYF.

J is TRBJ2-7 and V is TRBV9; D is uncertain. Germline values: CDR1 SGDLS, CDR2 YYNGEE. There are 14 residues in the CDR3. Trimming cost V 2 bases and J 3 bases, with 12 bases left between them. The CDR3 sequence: CASSVSRHSYEQYF. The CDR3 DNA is TGTGCCAGCAGCGTTTCGAGACATAGCTACGAGCAGTACTTC.

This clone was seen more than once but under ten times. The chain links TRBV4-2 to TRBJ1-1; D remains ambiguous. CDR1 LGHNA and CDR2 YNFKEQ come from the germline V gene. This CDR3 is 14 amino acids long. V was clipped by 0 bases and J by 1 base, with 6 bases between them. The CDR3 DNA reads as TGTGCCAGCAGCCAAGAGTTCGGGAACACTGAAGCTTTCTTT. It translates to CASSQEFGNTEAFF.

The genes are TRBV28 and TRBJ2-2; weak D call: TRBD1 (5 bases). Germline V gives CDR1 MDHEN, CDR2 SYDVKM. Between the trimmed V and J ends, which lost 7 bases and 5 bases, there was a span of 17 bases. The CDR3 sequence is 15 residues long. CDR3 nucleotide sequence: TGTGCCAGCATTCGCCAGGGATTATGGACCGGGGAGCTGTTTTTT. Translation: CASIRQGLWTGELFF.

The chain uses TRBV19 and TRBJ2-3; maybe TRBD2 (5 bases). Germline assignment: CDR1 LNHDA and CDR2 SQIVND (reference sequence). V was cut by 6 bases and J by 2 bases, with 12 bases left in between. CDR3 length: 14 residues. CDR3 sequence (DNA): TGTGCCAGTAGCCCGGACTGGTTCACAGATACGCAGTATTTT. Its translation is CASSPDWFTDTQYF.

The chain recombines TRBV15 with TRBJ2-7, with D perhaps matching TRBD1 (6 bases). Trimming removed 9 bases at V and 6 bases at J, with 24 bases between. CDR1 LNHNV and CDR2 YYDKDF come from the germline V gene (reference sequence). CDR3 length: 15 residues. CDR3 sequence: CATALGGNFPREQYF. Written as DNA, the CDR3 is TGTGCCACTGCTTTAGGGGGAAATTTTCCCCGCGAGCAGTACTTC. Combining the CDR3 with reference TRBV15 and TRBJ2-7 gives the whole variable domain DAMVIQNPRYQVTQFGKPVTLSCSQTLNHNVMYWYQQKSSQAPKLLFHYYDKDFNNEADTPDNFQSRRPNTSFCFLDIRSPGLGDTAMYLCATALGGNFPREQYFGPGTRLTVT.

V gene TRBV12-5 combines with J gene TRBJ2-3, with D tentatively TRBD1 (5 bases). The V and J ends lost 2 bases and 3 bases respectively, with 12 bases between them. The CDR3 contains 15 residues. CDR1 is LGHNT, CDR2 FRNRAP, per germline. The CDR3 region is CASGLPAGNTDTQYF. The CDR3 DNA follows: TGTGCTAGTGGTTTGCCGGCAGGGAATACAGATACGCAGTATTTT.

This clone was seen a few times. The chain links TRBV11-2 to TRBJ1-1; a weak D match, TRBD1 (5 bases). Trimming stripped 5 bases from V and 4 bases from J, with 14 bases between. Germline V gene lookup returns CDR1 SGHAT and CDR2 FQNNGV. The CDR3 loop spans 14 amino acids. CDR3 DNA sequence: TGTGCCAGCAGCCCAACCCGGGGGGGCACTGAAGCTTTCTTT. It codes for CASSPTRGGTEAFF.

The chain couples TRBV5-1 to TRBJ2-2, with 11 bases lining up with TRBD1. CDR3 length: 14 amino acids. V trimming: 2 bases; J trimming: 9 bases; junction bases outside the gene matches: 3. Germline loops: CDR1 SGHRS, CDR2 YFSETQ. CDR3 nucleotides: TGCGCCAGCAGCTTATGGACAGGGGGCCGGGAGCTGTTTTTT. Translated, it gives CASSLWTGGRELFF.

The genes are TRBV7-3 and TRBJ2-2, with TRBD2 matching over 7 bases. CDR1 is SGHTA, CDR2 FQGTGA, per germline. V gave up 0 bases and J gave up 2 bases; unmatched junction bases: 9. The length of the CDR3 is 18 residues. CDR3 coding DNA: TGTGCCAGCAGCTTAACTTACACCAGCGGGATAAACACCGGGGAGCTGTTTTTT. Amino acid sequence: CASSLTYTSGINTGELFF.

The CDR3 region is CASSLVYGYNEQFF. CDR3 in DNA: TGTGCCAGCAGCTTAGTCTATGGTTACAATGAGCAGTTCTTC. J is TRBJ2-1 and V is TRBV11-2; no clear D. The germline CDR1 and CDR2 sequences are SGHAT and FQNNGV. V lost 1 base and J lost 4, with 8 bases in between. The CDR3 consists of 14 residues.

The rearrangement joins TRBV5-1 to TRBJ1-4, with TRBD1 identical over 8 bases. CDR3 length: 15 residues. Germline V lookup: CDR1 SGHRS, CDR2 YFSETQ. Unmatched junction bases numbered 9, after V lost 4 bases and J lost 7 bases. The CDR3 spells CASSAPGGVSEKLFF. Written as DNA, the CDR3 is TGCGCCAGCAGCGCGCCAGGGGGCGTGAGTGAAAAACTGTTTTTT.

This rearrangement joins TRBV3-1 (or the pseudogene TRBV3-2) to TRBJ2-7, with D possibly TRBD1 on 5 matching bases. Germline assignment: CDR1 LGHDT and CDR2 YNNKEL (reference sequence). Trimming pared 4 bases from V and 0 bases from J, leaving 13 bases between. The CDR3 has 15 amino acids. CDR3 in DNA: TGTGCCAGCAGCCGCACCGACAGCCTCTCCTACGAGCAGTACTTC. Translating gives CASSRTDSLSYEQYF.

CDR3 DNA sequence: TGTGCCAGTAGAAGAAACGGGGGGTCGGTTTCCAACGAGCAGTACTTC. It yields the protein CASRRNGGSVSNEQYF. The chain couples TRBV19 to TRBJ2-7; TRBD2 agrees at 7 bases. The CDR3 covers 16 residues. The V segment lost 6 bases and the J segment 5 bases; nucleotides outside the gene matches: 16. CDR1 is LNHDA and CDR2 is SQIVND in the germline V gene (reference sequence).

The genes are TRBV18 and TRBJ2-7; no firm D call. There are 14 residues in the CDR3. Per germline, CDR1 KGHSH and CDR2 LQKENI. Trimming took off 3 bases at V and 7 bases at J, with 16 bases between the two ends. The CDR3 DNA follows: TGTGCCAGCTCACCTTTAGCAGCTAGTGGGGAGCAGTACGTC. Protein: CASSPLAASGEQYV.

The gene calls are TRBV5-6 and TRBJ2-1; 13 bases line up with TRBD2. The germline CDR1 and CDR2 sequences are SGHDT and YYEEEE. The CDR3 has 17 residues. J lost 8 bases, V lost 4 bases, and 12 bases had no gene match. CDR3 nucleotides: TGTGCCAGCAGCATCTTGACCGGGACTAGCGGGATCTATGAGCAGTTCTTC. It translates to CASSILTGTSGIYEQFF.

The CDR3 DNA is TGTGCCACCCGTGCCCTAGGGGTCTCTGGAAACACCATATATTTT. It yields the protein CATRALGVSGNTIYF. J is TRBJ1-3 and V is TRBV6-5, with D tentatively TRBD1 (5 bases). V lost 10 bases and J 0 bases, leaving 16 bases between the germline ends. In germline, CDR1 is MNHEY, CDR2 SVGAGI. This CDR3 region has 15 residues.